In its sample, the clone carrying this T cell receptor beta chain was seen a few times. Its antigen is not known. The data derive from a study of T cells in Graves' hyperthyroidism and ophthalmopathy. Overall study results and limits: Among thyroid clonotypes expanded above 0.001, most also appeared in blood. A model of 13 V-J features distinguished ophthalmopathy from stable hyperthyroidism.

CDR1 is SQVTM and CDR2 is ANQGSEA in the germline V gene. The V end was cut by 7 bases, the J end by 6 bases, with 12 bases between. The CDR3 contains 11 residues. RNA transcripts were the template for amplifying TCR beta CDR3 regions. First-round RT-PCR of the TCR CDR3 relied on the HTBI primer set. TCRdb reanalysed the multiplex PCR reads using MiXCR and keeps one entry per CDR3 protein. The data hold approximately 400,000 distinct CDR3 sequences, with roughly 15% observed a single time. Sequencing used blood. The source of this sequence is a woman aged 25 to 39 with Graves' ophthalmopathy. This chain uses TRBV29-1 with TRBJ1-2; D might be TRBD1 (5 bases). As DNA, the CDR3 is TGCAGCGCCGGGACCGGCGATGGCTACACCTTC. Protein: CSAGTGDGYTF. Full variable domain (outside the CDR3, taken from reference TRBV29-1 and TRBJ1-2): SAVISQKPSRDICQRGTSLTIQCQVDSQVTMMFWYRQQPGQSLTLIATANQGSEATYESGFVIDKFPISRPNLTFSTLTVSNMSPEDSSIYLCSAGTGDGYTFGSGTRLTVV.